A selection of T cell receptor beta chains follows, all from one sample in a study of shared clonotypes between healthy human individuals. This table comes from immunoSEQ multiplex PCR, and its TCRdb copy is limited to in-frame clones, with some not included. Among a few million clones, around 90% were seen once, and the ten largest hold over 0.12%. Source material: naive CD4+ T cells sorted from blood. These receptor sequences come from a man younger than 30 in good health. Both conserved end residues are part of each CDR3. The D gene is left open where the match is weak. The size field is filled for only some rows; it gives once, few, many or a size class.

V gene,clone size,D gene,J gene,CDR3 DNA,CDR3 protein
TRBV19,.,TRBD2,TRBJ2-7,TGTGCCAGTAGTATAGCCAGCGGGGGGGCTACGTACGAGCAGTACTTC,CASSIASGGATYEQYF
TRBV5-4,.,TRBD1,TRBJ2-2,TGTGCCAGCAGCCGGGACAGGGTGAACACCGGGGAGCTGTTTTTT,CASSRDRVNTGELFF
TRBV10-1,.,TRBD1,TRBJ2-5,TGCGCCAGCACCACCGGGACAGGGAATGAGACCCAGTACTTC,CASTTGTGNETQYF
TRBV19,.,.,TRBJ2-7,TGTGCCAGTAATCCGCAGGGGGGATACGAGCAGTACTTC,CASNPQGGYEQYF
TRBV5-1,.,.,TRBJ2-2,TGCGCCAGCAGCTTGGGACCCTCTATTAACACCGGGGAGCTGTTTTTT,CASSLGPSINTGELFF
TRBV19,.,.,TRBJ2-3,TGTGCCAGTAGTATAACAGCGACTAGCACAGATACGCAGTATTTT,CASSITATSTDTQYF
TRBV11-2,.,.,TRBJ2-1,TGTGCCAGCAGCTCCGAACTGAACAGGCTCTTC,CASSSELNRLF
TRBV6-5,.,.,TRBJ1-1,TGTGCCAGCCAACGCATACAGTCCTCGAACACTGAAGCTTTCTTT,CASQRIQSSNTEAFF
TRBV7-2,.,.,TRBJ1-2,TGTGCCAGCAGCTTAGACTCGTCGGCCAGGCCTAACTATGGCTACACCTTC,CASSLDSSARPNYGYTF
TRBV19,.,.,TRBJ1-1,TGTGCCAGTAGATGGGGGTGGACTGAAGCTTTCTTT,CASRWGWTEAFF
TRBV6-1,once,.,TRBJ2-3,TGTGCCAGCAGTGTTAGTTGGACTAGCACAGATACGCAGTATTTT,CASSVSWTSTDTQYF
TRBV7-9,.,.,TRBJ2-3,TGTGCCAGCAGCTTAGAATGGACTACTAGATTGAGCACAGATACGCAGTATTTT,CASSLEWTTRLSTDTQYF
TRBV2,.,.,TRBJ2-2,TGTGCCAGCTCCTTAGGGGGTTTCGGCGGGGAGCTGTTTTTT,CASSLGGFGGELFF
TRBV5-1,.,.,TRBJ1-3,TGCGCCAGAGACATACTACAGGGTCCTGGAAACACCATATATTTT,CARDILQGPGNTIYF
TRBV30,.,.,TRBJ1-2,TGTGCCTGGGGCCGGGGAGGCCGTGGTGGCTACACCTTC,CAWGRGGRGGYTF